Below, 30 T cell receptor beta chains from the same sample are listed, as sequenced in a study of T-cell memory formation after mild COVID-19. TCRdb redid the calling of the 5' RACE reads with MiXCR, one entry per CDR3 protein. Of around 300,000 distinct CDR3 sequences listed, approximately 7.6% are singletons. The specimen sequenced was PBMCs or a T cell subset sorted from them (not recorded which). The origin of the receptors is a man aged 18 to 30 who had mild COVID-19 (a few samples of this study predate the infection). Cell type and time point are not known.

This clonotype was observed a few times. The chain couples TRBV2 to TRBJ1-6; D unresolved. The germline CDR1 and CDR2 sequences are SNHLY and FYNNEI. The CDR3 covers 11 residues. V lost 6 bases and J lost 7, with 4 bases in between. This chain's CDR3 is CASRENSPLHF. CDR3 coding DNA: TGTGCCAGCAGGGAGAATTCACCCCTCCACTTT.

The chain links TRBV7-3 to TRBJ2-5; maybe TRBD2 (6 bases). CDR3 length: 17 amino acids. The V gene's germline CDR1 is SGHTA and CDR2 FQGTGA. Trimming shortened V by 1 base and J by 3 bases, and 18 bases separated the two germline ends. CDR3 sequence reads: CASSLRGLPLREETQYF. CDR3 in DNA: TGTGCCAGCAGCTTAAGAGGACTACCCCTCCGGGAAGAGACCCAGTACTTC.

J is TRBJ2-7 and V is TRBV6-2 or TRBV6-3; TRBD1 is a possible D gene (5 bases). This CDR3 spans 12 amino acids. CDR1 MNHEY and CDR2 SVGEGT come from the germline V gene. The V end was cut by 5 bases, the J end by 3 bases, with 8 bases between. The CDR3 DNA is TGTGCCAGCAGTCGACAGAGCTACGAGCAGTACGTC. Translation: CASSRQSYEQYV.

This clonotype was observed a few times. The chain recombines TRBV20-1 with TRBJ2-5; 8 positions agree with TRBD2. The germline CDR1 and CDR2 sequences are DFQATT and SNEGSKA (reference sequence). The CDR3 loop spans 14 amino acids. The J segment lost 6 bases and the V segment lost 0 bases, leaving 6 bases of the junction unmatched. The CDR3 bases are TGCAGTGCTAGAGATGCGGGGGGCCCCAAGACCCAGTACTTC. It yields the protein CSARDAGGPKTQYF.

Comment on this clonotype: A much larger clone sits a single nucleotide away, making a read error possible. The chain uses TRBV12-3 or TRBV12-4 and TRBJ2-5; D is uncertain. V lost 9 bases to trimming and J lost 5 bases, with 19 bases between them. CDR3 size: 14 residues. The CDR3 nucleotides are TGTGCCAGAAGTCCTCTATCGTCGAGGGAGACCCAGTACTTC. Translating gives CARSPLSSRETQYF.

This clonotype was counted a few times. This chain's CDR3 is CASSQGQWTGGYTF. The CDR3 coding sequence is TGCGCCAGCAGCCAAGGGCAGTGGACAGGAGGCTACACCTTC. V gene TRBV4-1 combines with J gene TRBJ1-2, with TRBD1 identical over 7 bases. Trimming removed 1 base from V and 8 bases from J; junction bases left unmatched: 7. Germline V gene lookup returns CDR1 MGHRA and CDR2 YSYEKL. The CDR3 extends over 14 amino acids.

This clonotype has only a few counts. CDR3 protein: CASSQLRPGGIADTQYF. The CDR3, as DNA: TGTGCCAGCAGCCAACTCCGGCCAGGGGGCATCGCAGATACGCAGTATTTT. The chain is built from TRBV14 and TRBJ2-3, with TRBD1 identical over 8 bases. There are 17 residues in the CDR3. Trimming removed 2 bases from V and 4 bases from J; junction bases left unmatched: 11. Germline lookup yields CDR1 SGHDN and CDR2 FVKESK.

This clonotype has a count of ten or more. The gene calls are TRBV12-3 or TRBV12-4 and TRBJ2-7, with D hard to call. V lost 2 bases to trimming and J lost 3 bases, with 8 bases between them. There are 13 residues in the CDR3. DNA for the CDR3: TGTGCCAGCAGTTTATACCGAATCTACGAGCAGTACTTC. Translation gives CASSLYRIYEQYF.

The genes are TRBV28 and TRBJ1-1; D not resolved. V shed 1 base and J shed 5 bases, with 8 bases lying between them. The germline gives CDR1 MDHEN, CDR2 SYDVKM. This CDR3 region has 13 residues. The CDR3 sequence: CASSLSTGTEAFF. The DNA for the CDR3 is TGTGCCAGCAGTTTATCTACGGGGACTGAAGCTTTCTTT.

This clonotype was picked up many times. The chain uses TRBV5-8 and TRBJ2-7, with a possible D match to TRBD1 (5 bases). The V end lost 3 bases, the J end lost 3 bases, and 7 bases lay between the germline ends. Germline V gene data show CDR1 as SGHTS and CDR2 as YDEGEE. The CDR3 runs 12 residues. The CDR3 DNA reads TGTGCCAGCAGCTACGACAGCTACGAGCAGTACGTC. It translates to CASSYDSYEQYV.

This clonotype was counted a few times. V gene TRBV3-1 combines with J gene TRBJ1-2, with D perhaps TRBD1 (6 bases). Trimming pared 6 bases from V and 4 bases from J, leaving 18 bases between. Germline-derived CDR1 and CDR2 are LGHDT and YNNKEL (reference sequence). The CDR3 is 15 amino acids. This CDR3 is CASSELTGPVYGYTF. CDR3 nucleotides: TGTGCCAGCAGTGAACTTACAGGGCCGGTCTATGGCTACACCTTC. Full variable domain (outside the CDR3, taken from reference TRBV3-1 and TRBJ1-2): DTAVSQTPKYLVTQMGNDKSIKCEQNLGHDTMYWYKQDSKKFLKIMFSYNNKELIINETVPNRFSPKSPDKAHLNLHINSLELGDSAVYFCASSELTGPVYGYTFGSGTRLTVV.

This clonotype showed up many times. CDR3 in amino acids: CASSQGQGTLGYF. CDR3 nucleotide sequence: TGTGCCAGCAGCCAAGGACAGGGCACCCTCGGATACTTC. V gene TRBV14 combines with J gene TRBJ2-4; 7 positions match TRBD1. With V trimmed by 1 base and J by 16 bases, 10 bases remained unmatched. The CDR3 is made up of 13 amino acids. Germline V lookup: CDR1 SGHDN, CDR2 FVKESK.

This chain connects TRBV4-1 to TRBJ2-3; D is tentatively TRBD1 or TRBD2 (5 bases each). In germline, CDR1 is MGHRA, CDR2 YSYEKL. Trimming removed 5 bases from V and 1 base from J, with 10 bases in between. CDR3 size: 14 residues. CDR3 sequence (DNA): TGCGCCAGCAGCGCACTAGGGGGCACAGATACGCAGTATTTT. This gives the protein CASSALGGTDTQYF.

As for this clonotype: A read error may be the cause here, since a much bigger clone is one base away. The CDR3 nucleotides read TGTGCCAGCAGTGGACAGGGGTATAATTCACCCCTCCACTTT. As protein: CASSGQGYNSPLHF. The V call is TRBV25-1, the J call TRBJ1-6; TRBD1 aligns across 8 bases. This CDR3 contains 14 residues. V gave up 4 bases and J gave up 4 bases; unmatched junction bases: 0. Per germline, CDR1 MGHDK and CDR2 SYGVNS.

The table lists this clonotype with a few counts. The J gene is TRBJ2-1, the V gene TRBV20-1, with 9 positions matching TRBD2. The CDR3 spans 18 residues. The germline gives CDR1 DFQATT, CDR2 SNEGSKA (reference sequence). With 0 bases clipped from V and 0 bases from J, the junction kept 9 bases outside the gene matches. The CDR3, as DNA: TGCAGTGCTAGAGATATAGGGCTAGCGGGGTTCTCCTACAATGAGCAGTTCTTC. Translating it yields CSARDIGLAGFSYNEQFF.

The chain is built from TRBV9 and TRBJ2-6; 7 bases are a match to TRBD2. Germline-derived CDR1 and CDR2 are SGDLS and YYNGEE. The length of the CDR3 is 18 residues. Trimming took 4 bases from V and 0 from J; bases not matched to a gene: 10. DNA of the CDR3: TGTGCCAGCAGCCCCCGGGGAGGGCTTTTCTCTGGGGCCAACGTCCTGACTTTC. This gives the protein CASSPRGGLFSGANVLTF. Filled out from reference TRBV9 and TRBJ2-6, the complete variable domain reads DSGVTQTPKHLITATGQRVTLRCSPRSGDLSVYWYQQSLDQGLQFLIQYYNGEERAKGNILERFSAQQFPDLHSELNLSSLELGDSALYFCASSPRGGLFSGANVLTFGAGSRLTVL.

As DNA, the CDR3 is TGCAGTGCTAGTCCAGCGGGGCTTACTGAGCAGTTCTTC. Protein: CSASPAGLTEQFF. This chain connects TRBV20-1 to TRBJ2-1; the match to TRBD2 covers 7 bases. The V gene's germline CDR1 is DFQATT and CDR2 SNEGSKA (reference sequence). The V and J ends lost 3 bases and 9 bases, in that order; junction bases with no gene match: 8. The CDR3 sequence is 13 residues long.

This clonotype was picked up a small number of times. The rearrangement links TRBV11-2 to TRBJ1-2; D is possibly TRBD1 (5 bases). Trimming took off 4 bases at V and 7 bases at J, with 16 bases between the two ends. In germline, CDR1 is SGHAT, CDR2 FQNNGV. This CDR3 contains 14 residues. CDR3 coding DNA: TGTGCCAGCAGCTCCATGGCAGGGAAGGGTGGCTACACCTTC. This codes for CASSSMAGKGGYTF. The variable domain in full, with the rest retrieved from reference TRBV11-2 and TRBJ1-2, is EAGVAQSPRYKIIEKRQSVAFWCNPISGHATLYWYQQILGQGPKLLIQFQNNGVVDDSQLPKDRFSAERLKGVDSTLKIQPAKLEDSAVYLCASSSMAGKGGYTFGSGTRLTVV.

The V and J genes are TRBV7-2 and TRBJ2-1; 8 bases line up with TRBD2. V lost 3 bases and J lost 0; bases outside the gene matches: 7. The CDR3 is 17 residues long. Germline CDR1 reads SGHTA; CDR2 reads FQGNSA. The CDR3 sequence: CASSFPESGGSYNEQFF. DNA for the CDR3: TGTGCCAGCAGCTTCCCGGAGAGCGGGGGCTCCTACAATGAGCAGTTCTTC. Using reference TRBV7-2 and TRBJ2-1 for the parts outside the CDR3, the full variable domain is GAGVSQSPSNKVTEKGKDVELRCDPISGHTALYWYRQSLGQGLEFLIYFQGNSAPDKSGLPSDRFSAERTGGSVSTLTIQRTQQEDSAVYLCASSFPESGGSYNEQFFGPGTRLTVL.

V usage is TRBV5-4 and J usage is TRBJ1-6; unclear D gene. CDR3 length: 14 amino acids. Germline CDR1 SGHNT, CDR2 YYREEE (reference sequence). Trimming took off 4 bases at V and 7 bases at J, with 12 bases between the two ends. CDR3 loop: CASSDATSNSPLHF. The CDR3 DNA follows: TGTGCCAGCAGCGACGCCACCTCCAATTCACCCCTCCACTTT.

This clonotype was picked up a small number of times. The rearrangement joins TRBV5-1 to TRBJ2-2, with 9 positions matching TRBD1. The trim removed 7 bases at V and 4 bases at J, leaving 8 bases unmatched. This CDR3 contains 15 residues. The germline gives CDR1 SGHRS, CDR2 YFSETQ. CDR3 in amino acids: CASGRQGDGTGELFF. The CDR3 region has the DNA TGCGCCAGCGGTAGACAGGGGGATGGCACCGGGGAGCTGTTTTTT. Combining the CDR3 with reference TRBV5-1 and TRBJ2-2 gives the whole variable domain KAGVTQTPRYLIKTRGQQVTLSCSPISGHRSVSWYQQTPGQGLQFLFEYFSETQRNKGNFPGRFSGRQFSNSRSEMNVSTLELGDSALYLCASGRQGDGTGELFFGEGSRLTVL.

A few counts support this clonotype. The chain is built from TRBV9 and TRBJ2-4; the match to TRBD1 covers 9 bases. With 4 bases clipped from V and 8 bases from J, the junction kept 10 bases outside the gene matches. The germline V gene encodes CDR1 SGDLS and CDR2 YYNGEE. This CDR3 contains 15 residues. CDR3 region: CASSPRQGVVDIQYF. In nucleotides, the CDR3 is TGTGCCAGCAGCCCTCGACAGGGGGTAGTAGACATTCAGTACTTC.

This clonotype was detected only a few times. In nucleotides, the CDR3 is TGTGCCAGCAGCCGCCGGATCAAAGAGACCCAGTACTTC. It is translated as CASSRRIKETQYF. The genes are TRBV7-8 and TRBJ2-5, with D unclear. The V gene lost 5 bases and the J gene lost 3 bases, with 10 bases spanning the gap. CDR1 is SGHVS, CDR2 FQNEAQ, per germline. The CDR3 is made up of 13 amino acids.

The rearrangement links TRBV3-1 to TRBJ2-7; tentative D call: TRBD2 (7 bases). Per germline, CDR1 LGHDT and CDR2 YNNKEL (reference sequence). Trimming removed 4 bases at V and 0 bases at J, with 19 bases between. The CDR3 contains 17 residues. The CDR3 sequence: CASSPPRGGSTSYEQYF. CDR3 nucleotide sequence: TGTGCCAGCAGCCCCCCAAGGGGGGGCTCAACCTCCTACGAGCAGTACTTC.

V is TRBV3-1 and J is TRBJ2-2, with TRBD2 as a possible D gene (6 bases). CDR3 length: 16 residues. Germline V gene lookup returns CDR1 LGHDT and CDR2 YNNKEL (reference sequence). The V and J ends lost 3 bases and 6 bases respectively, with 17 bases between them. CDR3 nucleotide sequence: TGTGCCAGCAGCCATACCCTACACTCGGGGGCCGGGGAGCTGTTTTTT. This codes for CASSHTLHSGAGELFF.

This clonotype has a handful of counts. This CDR3 reads CASSIRGGTDTQYF. The CDR3 bases are TGTGCCAGTAGTATTCGGGGGGGCACAGATACGCAGTATTTT. V and J are TRBV19 and TRBJ2-3; 7 positions match TRBD2. The V and J ends lost 3 bases and 1 base, in that order; junction bases with no gene match: 1. CDR3 size: 14 residues. The germline V gene encodes CDR1 LNHDA and CDR2 SQIVND (reference sequence).

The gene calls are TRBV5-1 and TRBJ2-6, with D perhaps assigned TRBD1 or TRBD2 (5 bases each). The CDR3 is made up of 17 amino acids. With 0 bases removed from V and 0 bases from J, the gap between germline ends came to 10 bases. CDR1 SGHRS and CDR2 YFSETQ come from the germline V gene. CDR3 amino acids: CASSLGGRISGANVLTF. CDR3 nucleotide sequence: TGCGCCAGCAGCTTGGGGGGACGGATCTCTGGGGCCAACGTCCTGACTTTC.

CDR3 sequence reads: CASSGLVVIDTQYF. In DNA form, the CDR3 reads TGTGCCAGCAGTGGACTAGTCGTAATAGATACGCAGTATTTT. This chain joins TRBV25-1 and TRBJ2-3; tentatively, D is TRBD2 (6 bases). The ends were cut back, 4 bases at V and 5 bases at J, with 13 bases in the middle. CDR3 length: 14 residues. Germline loops: CDR1 MGHDK, CDR2 SYGVNS.

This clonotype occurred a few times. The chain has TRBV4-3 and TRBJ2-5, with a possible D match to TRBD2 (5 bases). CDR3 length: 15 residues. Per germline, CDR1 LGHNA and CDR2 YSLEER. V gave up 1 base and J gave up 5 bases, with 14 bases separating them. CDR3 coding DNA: TGCGCCAGCAGCCAAGGGACGGTGTCGGGGGAGACCCAGTACTTC. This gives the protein CASSQGTVSGETQYF.

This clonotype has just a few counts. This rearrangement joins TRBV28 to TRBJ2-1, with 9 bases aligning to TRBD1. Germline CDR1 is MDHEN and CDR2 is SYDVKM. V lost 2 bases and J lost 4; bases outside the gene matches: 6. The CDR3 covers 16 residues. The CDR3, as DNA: TGTGCCAGCAGTTTAGCGACAGGGGGGCGATACAATGAGCAGTTCTTC. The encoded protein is CASSLATGGRYNEQFF.